One sample yielded the 3 T cell receptor beta chains listed below, sequenced in a study of blood T cell repertoires in COVID-19. Produced via immunoSEQ multiplex PCR; TCRdb's table is partial and in-frame only. In the table there are 110,000 or so clones, approximately 90% of which are singletons. Sequenced: peripheral blood. These receptors all stem from a woman aged 45-60 years with acute or convalescent COVID-19.

The V gene is TRBV7-3, the J gene TRBJ1-2; 7 bases match TRBD1. The CDR3 totals 15 residues. CDR1 SGHTA and CDR2 FQGTGA come from the germline V gene. J lost 4 bases, V lost 5 bases, and 10 bases had no gene match. The CDR3 reads CASSPNGAGGYGYTF. In DNA form, the CDR3 reads TGTGCCAGCAGCCCCAATGGGGCAGGGGGCTATGGCTACACCTTC.

The chain uses TRBV5-1 and TRBJ1-1, with D perhaps matching TRBD1 (6 bases). Germline V lookup: CDR1 SGHRS, CDR2 YFSETQ. The length of the CDR3 is 13 residues. Trimming cost V 0 bases and J 6 bases, with 9 bases left between them. The CDR3 sequence is CASSLVPGAEAFF. The CDR3 bases are TGCGCCAGCAGCTTGGTTCCAGGGGCTGAAGCTTTCTTT. Full variable domain (missing parts from reference TRBV5-1 and TRBJ1-1): KAGVTQTPRYLIKTRGQQVTLSCSPISGHRSVSWYQQTPGQGLQFLFEYFSETQRNKGNFPGRFSGRQFSNSRSEMNVSTLELGDSALYLCASSLVPGAEAFFGQGTRLTVV.

This CDR3 is CASSADRAHYEQYF. CDR3 nucleotide sequence: TGTGCCAGCAGTGCGGACAGGGCCCACTACGAGCAGTACTTC. The V and J genes are TRBV27 and TRBJ2-7; 8 nucleotides agree with TRBD1. After removal of 5 bases from V and 3 bases from J, the junction contained 6 bases not matched to a gene. The CDR3 length is 14 residues. CDR1 and CDR2 (germline): MNHEY, SMNVEV (reference sequence).